This T cell receptor beta chain was captured in a study of blood T cell repertoires in COVID-19 (dated by TCRdb to 2018 to 2021). Background on the whole study: The collaborator samples originated in the United States, Italy and Spain and spanned the acute and convalescent phases of COVID-19. The material from the prospective study consisted of cDNA or gDNA derived from T cells, B-cell-depleted T cells, or PBMCs. The dataset comprised deeply sampled blood TCRbeta repertoires from subjects exposed to, actively infected with, or recovered from COVID-19. The repertoires were made available in a free public database intended to serve as a resource for research on the immune response to SARS-CoV-2. The samples were drawn from two sources: the first 160 participants of the ongoing ImmuneRACE study, and about 1,300 subjects contributed by 6 global collaborators. Nearly every sample came with metadata listing a de-identified subject ID, COVID-19 status, age in years and sex. HLA class I and class II types, where available, came from metadata supplied by the sample provider rather than from assay-based typing. Broad study findings and their caveats: The quantity of clinical and demographic metadata differed by source and by participant and was supplied without curation.

V lost 0 bases and J lost 3 bases; the stretch between them is 12 bases long. Based on the germline V gene, the CDR1 and CDR2 sequences are WSHSY and SAAADI. The CDR3 goes from the cysteine to the phenylalanine over 16 residues. Only CDR3 DNA remains: 48 bases, in frame from the first base. In Seattle, one collaborating source enrolled patients while the infection was active and tracked those patients longitudinally over the course of disease. The collaborating institutions used their own protocols to collect whole blood in K2EDTA tubes. For TCRbeta analysis, collaborators shipped samples as frozen whole blood, isolated PBMCs, or DNA extracted from either of those sample types. TCRbeta CDR3 regions were amplified from genomic DNA using the immunoSEQ Assay, a bias-controlled multiplex PCR. Regarding the original processing steps: The number of nucleated cells in each sample was estimated from the amplification of reference gene primers within the assay. To quantify the absolute abundance of each unique TCRbeta CDR3 rearrangement, sequence reads were collapsed and filtered. For each sample, productive Simpson clonality was calculated as the square root of Simpson's diversity index across productive rearrangements. The clones in this table, taken by TCRdb from immuneACCESS, are in-frame only. Not every clone is retained; where verified, under half of the shortfall comes from an unresolved V gene, and the cause of the rest is unknown. That table supplies the V and J calls and clone size; D and trimming were determined from the DNA. Across this sample there are approximately 240,000 clones, with around 90% seen only once. Jointly, the top ten make up roughly 0.8% of the sample.

Comments on this clone: Its antigen target is currently unknown. No per-base quality is available; no much larger clone lies one base away.

The chain couples TRBV10-2 to TRBJ1-5; TRBD1 is a possible D gene, resting on 5 matching bases. The specimen sequenced was peripheral blood. The TCR originated in a man aged 30 to 39 with COVID-19, enrolled during active disease. The CDR3 in this case is CASSESLGRPNQPQHF. The bases read TGCGCCAGCAGTGAGTCTCTGGGGCGCCCCAATCAGCCCCAGCATTTT.